The rows below give T cell receptor beta chains drawn from one sample of a study of CD8+CD57+ T cells in acquired aplastic anemia. TCRdb reprocessed the reads with MiXCR, giving one entry per CDR3 protein. The sample consists of more than 100,000 distinct CDR3 sequences, about 46% of them appearing once. The sample was sorted CD4+, CD8+, or CD8+CD57+ T cells (not recorded which) from PBMCs. These receptors were collected from a human donor in good health, serving as a control. Each CDR3 is given with its conserved first and last residue. D genes are given only for firm matches. Rows may omit the clone size; those that give it use once, few, many or a size class.

V gene: TRBV2
J gene: TRBJ2-7
D gene: TRBD2
clone size: once
CDR3 DNA: TGTGCCAGCATACTAGCGGGCTGGCGAGAGCAGTACTTC
CDR3 protein: CASILAGWREQYF

V gene: TRBV2
J gene: TRBJ2-1
D gene: .
clone size: .
CDR3 DNA: TGTGCCAGCAGCCCCAGTCTCCTAAGGAATGAGCAGTTCTTC
CDR3 protein: CASSPSLLRNEQFF

V gene: TRBV25-1
J gene: TRBJ1-4
D gene: TRBD1
clone size: many
CDR3 DNA: TGTGCCAGCAGTGGATCAGGGGGCATTAACTACAGCGAAAAACTGTTTTTT
CDR3 protein: CASSGSGGINYSEKLFF

V gene: TRBV24-1
J gene: TRBJ2-3
D gene: TRBD2
clone size: .
CDR3 DNA: TGTGCCACCAGTGAGGGCGGGGGGGGCGGTACGCAGTATTTT
CDR3 protein: CATSEGGGGGTQYF

V gene: TRBV2
J gene: TRBJ2-7
D gene: .
clone size: .
CDR3 DNA: TGTGCCAGCAAGTTAGGAGGGGACTCCTACGAGCAGTACTTC
CDR3 protein: CASKLGGDSYEQYF

V gene: TRBV20-1
J gene: TRBJ1-1
D gene: .
clone size: few
CDR3 DNA: TGCAGTGCTAGAGATCGGGAGGTGTACACTGAAGCTTTCTTT
CDR3 protein: CSARDREVYTEAFF

V gene: TRBV12-3/TRBV12-4
J gene: TRBJ1-1
D gene: .
clone size: many
CDR3 DNA: TGTGCCAGCAGTTTGGTTTCTTTCACTGAAGCTTTCTTT
CDR3 protein: CASSLVSFTEAFF

V gene: TRBV20-1
J gene: TRBJ2-5
D gene: .
clone size: many
CDR3 DNA: TGCAGTGCTAGATGGGGGGACAGAGAGACCCAGTACTTC
CDR3 protein: CSARWGDRETQYF

V gene: TRBV5-1
J gene: TRBJ2-2
D gene: TRBD2
clone size: .
CDR3 DNA: TGCGCCAGCAGCCTCAGCGGGGGCTATACCGGGGAGCTGTTTTTT
CDR3 protein: CASSLSGGYTGELFF

V gene: TRBV20-1
J gene: TRBJ2-1
D gene: TRBD2
clone size: .
CDR3 DNA: TGCAGTGCTCGTTCAAGCGGGGGGGTACACAATGAGCAGTTCTTC
CDR3 protein: CSARSSGGVHNEQFF

V gene: TRBV19
J gene: TRBJ2-1
D gene: TRBD1
clone size: .
CDR3 DNA: TGTGCCAGTAGGAGCGGGACAGGGCACAATGAGCAGTTCTTC
CDR3 protein: CASRSGTGHNEQFF

V gene: TRBV7-9
J gene: TRBJ2-5
D gene: TRBD2
clone size: many
CDR3 DNA: TGTGCCAGCAGCGGTAGGACTAGCGGTCGACAAGAGACCCAGTACTTC
CDR3 protein: CASSGRTSGRQETQYF

V gene: TRBV6-2/TRBV6-3
J gene: TRBJ1-3
D gene: .
clone size: many
CDR3 DNA: TGTGCCAGCAGCGACGATACTAGAAACACCATATATTTT
CDR3 protein: CASSDDTRNTIYF

V gene: TRBV20-1
J gene: TRBJ2-7
D gene: TRBD2
clone size: many
CDR3 DNA: TGCAGTGCTCCAGACCCTAGCGGGGGTTACGAGCAGTACTTC
CDR3 protein: CSAPDPSGGYEQYF

V gene: TRBV7-8
J gene: TRBJ2-6
D gene: TRBD1
clone size: many
CDR3 DNA: TGTGCCAGCAGCTTAGAGGGACAGGGGGTAGCCAACGTCCTGACTTTC
CDR3 protein: CASSLEGQGVANVLTF

V gene: TRBV29-1
J gene: TRBJ1-1
D gene: .
clone size: .
CDR3 DNA: TGCAGCGTTGTAGAACAGACCGGCACTGAAGCTTTCTTT
CDR3 protein: CSVVEQTGTEAFF

V gene: TRBV7-2
J gene: TRBJ1-2
D gene: .
clone size: .
CDR3 DNA: TGTGCCAGCCGCAGCAACCTGGGGTCCTATGGCTACACCTTC
CDR3 protein: CASRSNLGSYGYTF

V gene: TRBV4-2
J gene: TRBJ1-6
D gene: .
clone size: .
CDR3 DNA: TGTGCCAGCAGCCGAGCCAGGGAGGCGAGTTCACCCCTCCACTTT
CDR3 protein: CASSRAREASSPLHF

V gene: TRBV19
J gene: TRBJ1-2
D gene: .
clone size: .
CDR3 DNA: TGTGCCAGTAGTACCTACGGTGGCCAGACCTCCTATGGCTACACCTTC
CDR3 protein: CASSTYGGQTSYGYTF

V gene: TRBV7-2
J gene: TRBJ1-3
D gene: .
clone size: many
CDR3 DNA: TGTGCCAGCAGCTTAGACAGAGCCTCTGGAAACACCATATATTTT
CDR3 protein: CASSLDRASGNTIYF

V gene: TRBV29-1
J gene: TRBJ2-5
D gene: .
clone size: .
CDR3 DNA: TGCAGCGTTGAAGTATCCAGGACTTCGGAGACCCAGTACTTC
CDR3 protein: CSVEVSRTSETQYF

V gene: TRBV18
J gene: TRBJ2-5
D gene: .
clone size: many
CDR3 DNA: TGTGCCAGCTCACGAAGCGGAGAGACCCAGTACTTC
CDR3 protein: CASSRSGETQYF

V gene: TRBV2
J gene: TRBJ2-3
D gene: .
clone size: .
CDR3 DNA: TGTGCCAGCAAGGGTGTAATGACGCAGTATTTT
CDR3 protein: CASKGVMTQYF